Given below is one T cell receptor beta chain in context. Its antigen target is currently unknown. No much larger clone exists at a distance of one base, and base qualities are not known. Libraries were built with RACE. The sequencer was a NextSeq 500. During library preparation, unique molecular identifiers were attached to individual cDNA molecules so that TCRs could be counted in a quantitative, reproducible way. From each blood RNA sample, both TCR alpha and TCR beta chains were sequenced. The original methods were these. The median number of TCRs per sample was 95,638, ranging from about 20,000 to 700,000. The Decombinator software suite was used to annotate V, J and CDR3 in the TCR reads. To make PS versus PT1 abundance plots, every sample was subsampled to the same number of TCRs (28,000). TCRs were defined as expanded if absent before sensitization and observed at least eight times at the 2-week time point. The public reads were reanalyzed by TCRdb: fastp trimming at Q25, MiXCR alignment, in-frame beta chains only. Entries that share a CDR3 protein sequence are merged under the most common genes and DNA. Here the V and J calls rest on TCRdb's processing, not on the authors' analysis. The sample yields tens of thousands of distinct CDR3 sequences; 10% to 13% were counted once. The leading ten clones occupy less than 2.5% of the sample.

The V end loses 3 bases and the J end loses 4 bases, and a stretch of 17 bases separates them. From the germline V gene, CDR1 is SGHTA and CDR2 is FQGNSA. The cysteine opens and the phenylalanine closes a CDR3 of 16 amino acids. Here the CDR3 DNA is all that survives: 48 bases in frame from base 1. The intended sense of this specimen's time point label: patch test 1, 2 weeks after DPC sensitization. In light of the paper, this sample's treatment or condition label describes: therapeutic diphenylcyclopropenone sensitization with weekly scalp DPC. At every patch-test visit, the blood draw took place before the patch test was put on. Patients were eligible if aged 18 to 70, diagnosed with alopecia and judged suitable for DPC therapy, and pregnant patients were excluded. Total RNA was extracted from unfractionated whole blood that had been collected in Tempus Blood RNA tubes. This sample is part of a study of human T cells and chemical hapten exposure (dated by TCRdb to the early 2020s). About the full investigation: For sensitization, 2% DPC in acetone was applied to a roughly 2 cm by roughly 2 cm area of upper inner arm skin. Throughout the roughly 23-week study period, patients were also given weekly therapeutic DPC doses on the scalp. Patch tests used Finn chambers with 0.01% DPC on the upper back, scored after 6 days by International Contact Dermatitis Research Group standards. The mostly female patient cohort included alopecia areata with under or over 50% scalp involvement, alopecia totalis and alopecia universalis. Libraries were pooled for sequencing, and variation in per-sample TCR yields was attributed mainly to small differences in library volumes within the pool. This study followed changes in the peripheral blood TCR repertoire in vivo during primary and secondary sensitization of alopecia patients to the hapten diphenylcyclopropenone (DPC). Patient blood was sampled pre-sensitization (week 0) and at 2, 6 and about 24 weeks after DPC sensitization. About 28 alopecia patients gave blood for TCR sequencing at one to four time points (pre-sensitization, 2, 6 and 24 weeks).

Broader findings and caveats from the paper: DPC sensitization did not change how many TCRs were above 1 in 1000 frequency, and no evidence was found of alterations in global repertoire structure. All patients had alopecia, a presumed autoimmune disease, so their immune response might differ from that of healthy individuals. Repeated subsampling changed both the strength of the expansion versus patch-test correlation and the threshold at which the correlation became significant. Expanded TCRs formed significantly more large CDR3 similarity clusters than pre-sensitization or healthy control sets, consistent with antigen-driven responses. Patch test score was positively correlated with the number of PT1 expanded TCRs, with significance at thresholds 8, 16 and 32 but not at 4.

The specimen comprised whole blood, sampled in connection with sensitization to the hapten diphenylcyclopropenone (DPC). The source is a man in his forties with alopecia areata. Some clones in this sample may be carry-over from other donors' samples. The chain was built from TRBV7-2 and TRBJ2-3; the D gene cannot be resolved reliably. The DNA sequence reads TGTGCCAGCAGCTTTGCGTCCGGGTTAGTGGCAGATACGCAGTATTTT. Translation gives CASSFASGLVADTQYF. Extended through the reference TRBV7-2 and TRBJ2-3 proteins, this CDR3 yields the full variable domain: GAGVSQSPSNKVTEKGKDVELRCDPISGHTALYWYRQSLGQGLEFLIYFQGNSAPDKSGLPSDRFSAERTGGSVSTLTIQRTQQEDSAVYLCASSFASGLVADTQYFGPGTRLTVL.